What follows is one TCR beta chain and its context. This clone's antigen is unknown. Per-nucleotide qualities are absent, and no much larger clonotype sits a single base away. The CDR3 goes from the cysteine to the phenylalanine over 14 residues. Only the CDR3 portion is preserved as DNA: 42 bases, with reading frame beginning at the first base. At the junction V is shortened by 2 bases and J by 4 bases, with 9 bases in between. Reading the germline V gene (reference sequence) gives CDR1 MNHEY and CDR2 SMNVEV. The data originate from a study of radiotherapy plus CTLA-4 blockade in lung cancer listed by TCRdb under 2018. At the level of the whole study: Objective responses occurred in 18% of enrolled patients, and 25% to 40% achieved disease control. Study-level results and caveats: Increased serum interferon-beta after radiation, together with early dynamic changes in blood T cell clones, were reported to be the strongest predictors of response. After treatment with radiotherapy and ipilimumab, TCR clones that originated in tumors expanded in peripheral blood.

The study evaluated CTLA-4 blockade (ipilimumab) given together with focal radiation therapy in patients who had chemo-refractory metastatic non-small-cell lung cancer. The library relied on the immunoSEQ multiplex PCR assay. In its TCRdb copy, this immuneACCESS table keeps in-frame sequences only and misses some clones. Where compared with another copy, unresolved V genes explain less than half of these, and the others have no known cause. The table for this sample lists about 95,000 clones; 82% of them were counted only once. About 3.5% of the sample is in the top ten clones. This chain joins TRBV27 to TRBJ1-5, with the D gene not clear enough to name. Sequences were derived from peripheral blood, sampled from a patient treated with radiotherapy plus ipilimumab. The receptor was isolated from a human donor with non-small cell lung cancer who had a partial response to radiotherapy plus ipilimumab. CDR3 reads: CASSLVAGNQPQHF. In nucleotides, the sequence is TGTGCCAGCAGTTTAGTCGCGGGAAATCAGCCCCAGCATTTT.